This record looks at one T cell receptor beta chain sequence and its context. The target of this receptor is not known. Base qualities are not recorded, but no much larger clone differs from it by a single base. CDR1 and CDR2 are read off the germline V gene (reference sequence) as SGHKS and YYEKEE. From its cysteine to its phenylalanine, the CDR3 spans 16 amino acids. The read is trimmed to its CDR3 DNA, 48 bases read in frame from base 1. The junction shows trimming of 2 bases on V and 8 bases on J, and the gene matches do not reach 9 bases of it. The data originate from a study of Ad26.COV2.S vaccination and SARS-CoV-2 variants (dated by TCRdb to about 2021). General notes on the study: Donors in the vaccine arm were drawn from COV1001, a phase I-IIa trial of Ad26.COV2.S in healthy adults that was multicentre, randomized, double-blind and placebo-controlled. Participants in the trial were split at random into five groups of five each, receiving low-dose or high-dose Ad26.COV2.S once or twice, or else placebo on both occasions. Dosing of Ad26.COV2.S was intramuscular, at either 5x10^10 or 1x10^11 viral particles, delivered as one shot or as two shots spaced 56 days apart. TCRbeta repertoire sequencing was used to assess the specificity and breadth of SARS-CoV-2-reactive T cell receptors after Ad26.COV2.S vaccination. Throughout the experiments and outcome assessment, investigators stayed blinded to trial group allocation. A total of roughly 32 samples were included in the TCR-sequenced set, comprising about 20 Ad26.COV2.S vaccine recipients, 5 placebo recipients and 8 SARS-CoV-2 convalescent individuals. Broader findings and caveats from the paper: The study was not powered to compare responses between vaccine doses or regimens. After vaccination, spike-specific CD8+ and CD4+ T cell responses were reported to show substantial breadth. According to the authors, total T cell responses may have been underestimated by the TCR breadth and depth analyses. Ad26.COV2.S recipients had higher spike-specific TCR breadth than placebo recipients (P = 0.0014). Vaccine and placebo recipients had comparable non-spike TCR breadth, which fits with the vaccine containing only spike.

The sample's treatment or condition, from its label and the paper: some 20 received Ad26.COV2.S at low or high dose, single or two shots; several received placebo; per-sample allocation not given. For vaccine and placebo recipients, repertoires were sequenced using samples collected on day 63 after the first injection. Between 29 July and 7 August 2020, Cohort 1b enrolled 25 adults aged 18-55 years at one site in Boston, USA. Ad26.COV2.S was a replication-incompetent adenovirus type 26 vector expressing a prefusion-stabilized SARS-CoV-2 spike protein from the original Wuhan strain. The immunoSEQ Assay was the method used to sequence TCRbeta CDR3 regions. After extraction, genomic DNA underwent amplification by bias-controlled multiplex PCR, followed by high-throughput sequencing. On the study's bioinformatics: To quantify the absolute abundance of every unique TCRbeta CDR3 region, sequences were collapsed and filtered. T cell fraction was estimated by normalizing TCRbeta template counts to usable DNA, with usable DNA measured through amplification of reference genes found in all nucleated cells. Repertoire TCRs were annotated as SARS-CoV-2-specific when V gene, CDR3 amino acid sequence and J gene were exactly matched to a known reactive TCR set. The reference SARS-CoV-2 TCR set was derived from MIRA and filtered for enrichment in COVID-19-positive ImmuneCODE repertoires, a step that removed public or cross-reactive TCRs. Drawing on the MIRA antigens, annotated TCRs were analysed further at the level of specific ORF or position within ORF. Breadth was defined as the number of annotated unique rearrangements divided by the total number of unique productive rearrangements, and depth was defined as the summed frequency of the annotated unique rearrangements. Two-sided Wilcoxon rank-sum tests were used to compare TCR breadth between groups. Drawn from immuneACCESS, this table holds only the in-frame rearrangements with V and J called that TCRdb kept. Clones are partly lost; checked studies trace under half to an unresolved V gene and leave the rest unexplained. The DNA gave D and trimming, while V, J and clone size come from that table. This sample is represented by 400,000 to 450,000 clones; about nine tenths of them were singletons. The top ten hold 9.5% to 15% of the sample.

Sequenced material: peripheral blood, taken in a trial of Ad26.COV2.S vaccine versus placebo. The origin of this receptor is a person between 18 and 60 years old who received the Ad26.COV2.S COVID-19 vaccine or a placebo. The chain links TRBV5-5 with TRBJ2-1, with 11 central nucleotides matching TRBD2. The CDR3 loop reads CASSFSKTSGSDEQFF. The DNA is as follows: TGTGCCAGCAGCTTTAGCAAAACTAGCGGGAGCGATGAGCAGTTCTTC. With the rest looked up from the reference TRBV5-5 and TRBJ2-1 genes rather than sequenced, the full variable domain is DAGVTQSPTHLIKTRGQQVTLRCSPISGHKSVSWYQQVLGQGPQFIFQYYEKEERGRGNFPDRFSARQFPNYSSELNVNALLLGDSALYLCASSFSKTSGSDEQFFGPGTRLTVL.